The entry below describes one T cell receptor beta chain. The data derive from a study of blood T cell repertoires in COVID-19. Whole-study context: PBMCs, B-cell-depleted T cells, or T cells provided the cDNA or gDNA that made up the material.

Original processing methods: Amplifying reference gene primers gave estimates of nucleated cell counts. Sequencing was performed with immunoSEQ multiplex PCR; in TCRdb, only in-frame clones are kept and a portion is missing. V and J calls plus clone size are reproduced from that table; the DNA served to infer D and trimming. In the table there are about 73,000 clones, roughly 80% of which are singletons. Material: peripheral blood. This receptor was obtained from a woman aged 55-75 years with acute or convalescent COVID-19.

Here the CDR3 DNA reads TGCAGCGTTGAGGGGGGGCAGGGAGCTTTCTTT. Translated: CSVEGGQGAFF. This sequence joins TRBV29-1 and TRBJ1-1, with D possibly matching TRBD1 (6 bases). Germline V CDR1 and CDR2: SQVTM, ANQGSEA. The ends were cut back, 3 bases at V and 10 bases at J, with 12 bases in the middle. There are 11 residues in the CDR3.